These 18 T cell receptor beta chains were all obtained from the same sample, sequenced in a study of Graves' ophthalmopathy and Graves' hyperthyroidism. The authors amplified TCR beta CDR3 regions from RNA transcripts. The first-round RT-PCR employed HTBI primers together with the Qiagen OneStep RT-PCR kit. A multiplex PCR was then performed as the second round. Each CDR3 protein is one row after TCRdb ran MiXCR on the multiplex PCR reads. The sample holds a few hundred thousand distinct CDR3 sequences, roughly 15% seen once. Input material: peripheral blood. These receptors all come from an adult woman with stable Graves' hyperthyroidism.

This clonotype appeared many times. The genes are TRBV20-1 and TRBJ1-2; D is uncertain. The V gene's germline CDR1 is DFQATT and CDR2 SNEGSKA (reference sequence). The CDR3 extends over 12 amino acids. V was shortened by 3 bases and J by 6 bases, with 11 bases between the two germline ends. CDR3 nucleotides: TGCAGTGCTAGTCGTAGGGAGGATGGCTACACCTTC. This sequence encodes CSASRREDGYTF.

In its sample, this clonotype was seen many times. The V gene is TRBV4-3, the J gene TRBJ2-4; D gene uncertain. Looked up from germline, CDR1 is LGHNA and CDR2 is YSLEER. The CDR3 contains 15 residues. V lost 0 bases and J 6 bases, leaving 12 bases between the germline ends. CDR3 loop: CASSQDGWVGNIQYF. CDR3 bases: TGCGCCAGCAGCCAAGATGGCTGGGTGGGAAACATTCAGTACTTC.

This clonotype was detected ten times or more. The chain has TRBV27 and TRBJ2-7; 8 bases agree with TRBD2. CDR1 and CDR2 from the germline V gene are MNHEY and SMNVEV (reference sequence). V was pared by 5 bases and J by 6 bases, with 9 bases of the junction left unmatched. This CDR3 is 14 amino acids long. The CDR3 reads CASSLTDRGGEQYF. The CDR3 nucleotides read TGTGCCAGCAGTCTAACAGACCGGGGGGGCGAGCAGTACTTC.

This clonotype was seen repeatedly, ten times or more. This chain uses TRBV20-1 with TRBJ2-2; weak D call: TRBD2 (5 bases). V lost 4 bases and J 0 bases, leaving 9 bases between the germline ends. This CDR3 has 14 amino acids. The germline V gene encodes CDR1 DFQATT and CDR2 SNEGSKA (reference sequence). Here the CDR3 DNA reads TGCAGTGCTATGTCCGGGACGAACACCGGGGAGCTGTTTTTT. Residues: CSAMSGTNTGELFF.

This clonotype showed up many times. The J gene is TRBJ1-2, the V gene TRBV28, with TRBD1 matching 7 bases. Germline V gene data show CDR1 as MDHEN and CDR2 as SYDVKM. The CDR3 is 16 residues long. V trimming: 5 bases; J trimming: 8 bases; junction bases outside the gene matches: 17. The CDR3 sequence: CASSLQTSTGLGGYTF. As DNA, the CDR3 is TGTGCCAGCAGTCTGCAAACCTCGACAGGGTTGGGGGGCTACACCTTC.

This clonotype was observed at least ten times. The chain links TRBV2 to TRBJ2-2; the match to TRBD2 covers 12 bases. Germline V gives CDR1 SNHLY, CDR2 FYNNEI. This CDR3 comprises 14 residues. V dropped 8 bases and J dropped 5; count of bases not matched to a gene: 3. The CDR3: CASLGLAGTGELFF. The CDR3 coding sequence is TGTGCCAGCCTTGGACTAGCGGGAACCGGGGAGCTGTTTTTT.

As regards this clonotype: At one end the junction does not follow the germline gene, possibly because of a read error. The chain has TRBV28 and TRBJ2-4, with 7 bases lining up with TRBD1. The length of the CDR3 is 14 residues. From germline, CDR1 is MDHEN and CDR2 SYDVKM. The CDR3 here is CASSLLQGKDIKYF. The CDR3 nucleotides read TGTGCCAGCAGTTTATTACAGGGGAAAGACATTAAGTACTTC.

In its sample, this clonotype was seen many times. The J gene is TRBJ2-7, the V gene TRBV6-2 or TRBV6-3; the D call may be TRBD1 or TRBD2 (5 bases each). V gave up 5 bases and J gave up 0 bases, with 17 bases separating them. The germline V gene encodes CDR1 MNHEY and CDR2 SVGEGT. The CDR3 loop spans 16 amino acids. The CDR3 bases are TGTGCCAGCAGTACACCCAGGGACGCTCCCTCCTACGAGCAGTACTTC. This sequence encodes CASSTPRDAPSYEQYF.

This clonotype was counted a few times. V and J are TRBV5-1 and TRBJ1-3; a weak D match, TRBD1 (6 bases). Germline V gives CDR1 SGHRS, CDR2 YFSETQ. The CDR3 totals 16 residues. With 0 bases removed from V and 1 base from J, the gap between germline ends came to 11 bases. CDR3 region: CASSLGTARSGNTIYF. In DNA, the CDR3 is TGCGCCAGCAGCTTGGGGACAGCGAGGTCTGGAAACACCATATATTTT.

The sample holds many counts of this clonotype. The chain uses TRBV6-1 and TRBJ2-1; the match to TRBD1 covers 7 bases. Germline V CDR1 and CDR2: MNHNS, SASEGT. The CDR3 consists of 14 residues. V lost 7 bases and J lost 5; bases outside the gene matches: 8. Written as DNA, the CDR3 is TGTGCCAGCAAGGGACAGTATTACCACAATGAGCAGTTCTTC. Protein product: CASKGQYYHNEQFF.

This clonotype has ten or more counts. The CDR3 is CASSLGREEVTGELFF. As DNA, the CDR3 is TGTGCCAGCAGTTTAGGGCGGGAGGAGGTCACCGGGGAGCTGTTTTTT. This rearrangement joins TRBV12-3 or TRBV12-4 to TRBJ2-2, with 8 positions matching TRBD2. The CDR3 length is 16 residues. J gave up 4 bases and V 1 base, and 5 bases lay outside the gene matches.

This clonotype has a count of ten or more. The V and J genes are TRBV4-2 and TRBJ2-7; D unclear. The CDR3 extends over 12 amino acids. Germline CDR1 LGHNA, CDR2 YNFKEQ. V gave up 3 bases and J gave up 6 bases, with 9 bases separating them. CDR3 region: CASSQSESEQYF. For the CDR3, the DNA is TGTGCCAGCAGCCAGTCCGAATCCGAGCAGTACTTC.

Ten or more counts support this clonotype. Given a much more abundant clone one base away, this may be a read error. The genes are TRBV11-2 and TRBJ2-5; the D is unclear. This CDR3 is built from 12 residues. V was shortened by 3 bases and J by 0 bases, with 2 bases between the two germline ends. Looked up from germline, CDR1 is SGHAT and CDR2 is FQNNGV. CDR3 sequence reads: CASSFDQETQYF. The CDR3 nucleotides read TGTGCCAGCAGCTTCGACCAAGAGACCCAGTACTTC. Looking up the rest from reference TRBV11-2 and TRBJ2-5 gives the full variable domain: EAGVAQSPRYKIIEKRQSVAFWCNPISGHATLYWYQQILGQGPKLLIQFQNNGVVDDSQLPKDRFSAERLKGVDSTLKIQPAKLEDSAVYLCASSFDQETQYFGPGTRLLVL.

This clonotype has at least ten counts. The rearrangement uses TRBV20-1 and TRBJ2-6, with 7 bases that match TRBD1. The CDR3 is 14 amino acids. CDR1 and CDR2 from the germline V gene are DFQATT and SNEGSKA (reference sequence). V lost 3 bases, J lost 1 base, and 0 bases stayed unmatched. CDR3 residues: CSARTGSGANVLTF. CDR3 bases: TGCAGTGCTAGGACAGGGTCTGGGGCCAACGTCCTGACTTTC.

This clonotype was seen repeatedly, ten times or more. A much larger clonotype is one base distant, so this may be a read error. V and J are TRBV6-2 or TRBV6-3 and TRBJ2-5; 7 bases are a match to TRBD1. This CDR3 contains 15 residues. From germline, CDR1 is MNHEY and CDR2 SVGEGT. CDR3 nucleotide sequence: TGTGCCAACAGTACCTTCTTACAGGGGAAAGAGACCCAGTACTTC. Protein: CANSTFLQGKETQYF.

The V call is TRBV6-5, the J call TRBJ1-5, with a possible D match to TRBD1 (5 bases). The CDR3 is 13 residues long. V dropped 2 bases and J dropped 7 bases, with 9 bases sitting between them. Germline-derived CDR1 and CDR2 are MNHEY and SVGAGI. For the CDR3, the DNA is TGTGCCAGCAGTTACACGGGGGAACAGCCCCAGCATTTT. Its protein is CASSYTGEQPQHF.

In this sample, this clonotype turned up many times. The V call is TRBV12-3 or TRBV12-4, the J call TRBJ2-2; TRBD2 agrees at 7 bases. The CDR3 extends over 15 amino acids. The ends lost 5 bases at V and 4 bases at J; junction bases unmatched: 7. As DNA, the CDR3 is TGTGCCAGCAGTGCCCGGCGGGGGAGCACCGGGGAGCTGTTTTTT. Amino acids: CASSARRGSTGELFF.

At least ten counts were recorded for this clonotype. V usage is TRBV11-2 and J usage is TRBJ2-7; maybe TRBD1 (5 bases). Germline CDR1 is SGHAT and CDR2 is FQNNGV. This CDR3 has 12 residues. V was pared by 5 bases and J by 6 bases, with 11 bases between. The CDR3 sequence is CASSLQGFEQYF. The DNA for the CDR3 is TGTGCCAGCAGCCTCCAGGGTTTCGAGCAGTACTTC.